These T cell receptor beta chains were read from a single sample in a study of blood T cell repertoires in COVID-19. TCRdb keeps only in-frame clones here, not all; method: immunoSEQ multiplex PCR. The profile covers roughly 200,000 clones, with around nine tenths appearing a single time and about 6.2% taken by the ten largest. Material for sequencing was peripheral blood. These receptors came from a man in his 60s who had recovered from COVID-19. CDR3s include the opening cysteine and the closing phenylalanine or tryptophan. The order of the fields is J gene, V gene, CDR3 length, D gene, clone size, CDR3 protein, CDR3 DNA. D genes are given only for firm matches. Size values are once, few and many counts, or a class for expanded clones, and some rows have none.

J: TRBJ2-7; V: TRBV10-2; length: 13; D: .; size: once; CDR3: CASSDRPRVEQYF; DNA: TGCGCCAGCAGTGATCGTCCCAGGGTCGAGCAGTACTTC
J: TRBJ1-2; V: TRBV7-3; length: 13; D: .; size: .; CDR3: CASSSRGFGGYTF; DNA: TGTGCCAGCAGTTCGCGGGGGTTCGGCGGCTACACCTTC
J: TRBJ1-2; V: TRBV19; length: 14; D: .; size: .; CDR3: CASSFVTQGGGYTF; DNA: TGTGCCAGTAGTTTTGTGACACAGGGTGGGGGCTACACCTTC
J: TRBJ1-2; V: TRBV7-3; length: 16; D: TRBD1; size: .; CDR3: CASSPNPGQGGRGYTF; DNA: TGTGCCAGCAGCCCGAATCCGGGACAGGGAGGCAGGGGCTACACCTTC
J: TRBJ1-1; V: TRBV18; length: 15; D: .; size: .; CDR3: CASSPNYNLNTEAFF; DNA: TGTGCCAGCTCACCGAATTATAACTTGAACACTGAAGCTTTCTTT
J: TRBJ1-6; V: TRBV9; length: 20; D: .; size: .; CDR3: CASSVPAGDASGSYNSPLHF; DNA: TGTGCCAGCAGCGTACCGGCAGGGGACGCGTCGGGCTCCTATAATTCACCCCTCCACTTT
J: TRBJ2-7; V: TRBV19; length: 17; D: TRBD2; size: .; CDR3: CASSIDRVLADKGEQYF; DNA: TGTGCCAGTAGTATAGATCGAGTACTAGCGGACAAGGGGGAGCAGTACTTC
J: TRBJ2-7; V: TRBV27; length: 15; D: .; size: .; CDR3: CASSPGLVSAYEQYF; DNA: TGTGCCAGCAGCCCAGGACTCGTCTCCGCCTACGAGCAGTACTTC
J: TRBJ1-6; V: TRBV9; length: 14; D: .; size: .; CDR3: CASSPSGGESPLHF; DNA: TGTGCCAGCAGCCCCTCGGGGGGGGAATCACCCCTCCACTTT
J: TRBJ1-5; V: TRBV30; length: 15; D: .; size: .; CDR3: CAWSFPGHPNQPQHF; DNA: TGTGCCTGGAGCTTTCCGGGACACCCCAATCAGCCCCAGCATTTT
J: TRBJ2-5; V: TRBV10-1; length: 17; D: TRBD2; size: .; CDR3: CASSESVLAGVSETQYF; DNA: TGCGCCAGCAGTGAGTCGGTATTAGCGGGAGTGTCGGAGACCCAGTACTTC
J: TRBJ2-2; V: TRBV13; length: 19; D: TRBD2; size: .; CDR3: CASSLTLGRTSRNTGELFF; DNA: TGTGCCAGCAGCCTAACGCTGGGAAGGACTAGCAGGAACACCGGGGAGCTGTTTTTT
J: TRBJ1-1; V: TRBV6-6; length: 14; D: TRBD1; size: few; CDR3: CASRSTGDWTEAFF; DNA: TGTGCCAGCAGGTCTACAGGGGATTGGACTGAAGCTTTCTTT
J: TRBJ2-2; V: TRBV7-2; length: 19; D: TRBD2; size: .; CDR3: CASSLLREVVLTNTGELFF; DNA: TGTGCCAGCAGCTTACTTCGGGAGGTGGTCCTCACGAACACCGGGGAGCTGTTTTTT
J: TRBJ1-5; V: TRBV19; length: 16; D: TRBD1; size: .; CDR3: CASRNRGVNANQPQHF; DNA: TGTGCCAGTAGAAACAGGGGAGTGAATGCCAATCAGCCCCAGCATTTT
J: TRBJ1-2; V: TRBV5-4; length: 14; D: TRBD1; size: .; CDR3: CASRRQGAIYGYTF; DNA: TGTGCCAGCAGGAGACAGGGGGCGATCTATGGCTACACCTTC
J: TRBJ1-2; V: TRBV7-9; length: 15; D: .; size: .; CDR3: CASSLADSSIYGYTF; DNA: TGTGCCAGCAGCTTAGCGGACAGCAGTATCTATGGCTACACCTTC
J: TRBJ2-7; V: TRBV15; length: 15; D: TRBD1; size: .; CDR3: CATSRGWTGGYEQYF; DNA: TGTGCCACCAGCAGAGGTTGGACAGGGGGCTACGAGCAGTACTTC
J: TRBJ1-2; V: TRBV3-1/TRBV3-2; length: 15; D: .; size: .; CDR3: CASSQGPLSAYGYTF; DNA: TGTGCCAGCAGCCAAGGGCCGTTGAGCGCCTATGGCTACACCTTC
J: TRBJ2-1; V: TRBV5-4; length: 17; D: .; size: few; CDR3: CASSPQGHGDSYNEQFF; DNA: TGTGCCAGCAGCCCTCAGGGGCACGGCGACTCCTACAATGAGCAGTTCTTC
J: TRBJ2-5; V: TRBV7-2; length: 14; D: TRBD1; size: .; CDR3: CASRVDRGVGTQYF; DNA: TGTGCCAGCAGAGTGGACAGGGGCGTGGGGACCCAGTACTTC
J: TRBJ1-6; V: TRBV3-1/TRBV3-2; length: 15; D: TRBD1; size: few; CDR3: CASSPTGTANSPLHF; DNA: TGTGCCAGCAGCCCCACCGGGACAGCTAATTCACCCCTCCACTTT
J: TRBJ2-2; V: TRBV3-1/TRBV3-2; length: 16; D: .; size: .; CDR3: CASSPRDSPRTGELFF; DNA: TGTGCCAGCAGCCCTAGGGACTCCCCTAGGACCGGGGAGCTGTTTTTT
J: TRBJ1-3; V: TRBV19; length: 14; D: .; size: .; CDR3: CASKAGSTGNTIYF; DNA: TGTGCCAGTAAAGCAGGGTCAACTGGAAACACCATATATTTT
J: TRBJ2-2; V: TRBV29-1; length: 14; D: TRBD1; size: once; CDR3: CSAGWDRNTGELFF; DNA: TGCAGCGCCGGTTGGGACAGGAACACCGGGGAGCTGTTTTTT
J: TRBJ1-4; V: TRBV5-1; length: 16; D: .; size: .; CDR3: CASSFLGRGTNEKLFF; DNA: TGCGCCAGCAGCTTCCTCGGTCGCGGAACTAATGAAAAACTGTTTTTT
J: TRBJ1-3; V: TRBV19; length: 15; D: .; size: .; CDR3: CASNTPGSGANTIYF; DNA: TGTGCCAGTAATACCCCGGGCAGCGGGGCAAACACCATATATTTT
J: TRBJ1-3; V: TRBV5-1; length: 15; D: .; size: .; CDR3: CASTGEEYSGNTIYF; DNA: TGCGCCAGCACGGGGGAGGAGTACTCTGGAAACACCATATATTTT
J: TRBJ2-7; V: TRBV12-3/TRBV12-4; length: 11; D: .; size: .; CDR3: CASTVRDEQYF; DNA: TGTGCCAGCACCGTGCGGGACGAGCAGTACTTC